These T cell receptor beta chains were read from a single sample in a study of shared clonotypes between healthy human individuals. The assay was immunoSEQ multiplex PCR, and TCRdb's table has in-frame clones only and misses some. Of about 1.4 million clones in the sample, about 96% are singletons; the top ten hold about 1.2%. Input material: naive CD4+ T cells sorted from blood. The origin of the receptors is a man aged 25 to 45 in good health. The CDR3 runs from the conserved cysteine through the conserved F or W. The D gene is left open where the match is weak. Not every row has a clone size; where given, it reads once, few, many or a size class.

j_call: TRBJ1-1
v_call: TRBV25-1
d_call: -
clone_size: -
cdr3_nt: TGTGCCAGCAGTGAATTAACCGAAGCTTTCTTT
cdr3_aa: CASSELTEAFF

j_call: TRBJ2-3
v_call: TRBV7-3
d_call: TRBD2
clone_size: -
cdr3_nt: TGTGCCAGCAGTCAAGCGGGAAGTACAGATACGCAGTATTTT
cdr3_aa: CASSQAGSTDTQYF

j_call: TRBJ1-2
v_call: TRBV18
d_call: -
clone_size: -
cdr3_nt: TGTGCCAGCTCGCCAGGCTCCACCTCCTATGGCTACACCTTC
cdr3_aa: CASSPGSTSYGYTF

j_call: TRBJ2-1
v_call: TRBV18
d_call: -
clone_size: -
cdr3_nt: TGTGCCAGCTCACCTGTCAATGAGCAGTTCTTC
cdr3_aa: CASSPVNEQFF

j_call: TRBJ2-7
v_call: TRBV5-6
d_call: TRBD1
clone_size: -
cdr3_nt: TGTGCCAGCAGCTGGACAGGGAGCGACGAGCAGTACTTC
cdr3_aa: CASSWTGSDEQYF

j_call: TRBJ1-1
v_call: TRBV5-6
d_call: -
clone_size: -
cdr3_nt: TGTGCCAGCAGCTTAGTCGCCGTGAACACTGAAGCTTTCTTT
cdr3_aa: CASSLVAVNTEAFF

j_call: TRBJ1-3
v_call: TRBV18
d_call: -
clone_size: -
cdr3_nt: TGTGCCAGCTCACCACTAGGACAGTTTGTCTCTGGAAACACCATATATTTT
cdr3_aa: CASSPLGQFVSGNTIYF

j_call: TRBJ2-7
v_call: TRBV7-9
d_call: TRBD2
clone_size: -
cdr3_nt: TGTGCCAGCAGCGGTGGACTAGGCTACGAGCAGTACTTC
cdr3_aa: CASSGGLGYEQYF

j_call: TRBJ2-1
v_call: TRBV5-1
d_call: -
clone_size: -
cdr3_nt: TGCGCCAGCAGCCGAAAAAACGAGGCGCAGTTCTTC
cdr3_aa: CASSRKNEAQFF

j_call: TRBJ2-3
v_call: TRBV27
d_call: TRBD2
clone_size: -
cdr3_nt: TGTGCCAGCAGTTTAATCCCGGGACTACCGTCAGATACGCAGTATTTT
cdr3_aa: CASSLIPGLPSDTQYF

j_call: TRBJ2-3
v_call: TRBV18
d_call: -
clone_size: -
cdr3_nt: TGTGCCAGCTCCCTGTTGGGGCCGGGCGGGAGCACAGATACGCAGTATTTT
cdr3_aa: CASSLLGPGGSTDTQYF

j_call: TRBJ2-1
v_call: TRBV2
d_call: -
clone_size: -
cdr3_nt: TGTGCCAGCAGTCCGGACTTGGACAATGAGCAGTTCTTC
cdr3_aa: CASSPDLDNEQFF

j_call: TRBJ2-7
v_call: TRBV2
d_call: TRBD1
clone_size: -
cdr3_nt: TGTGCCAGCAGTGCACGACCCGACTGGACAGGGGGCTCTTACTCCTACGAGCAGTACTTC
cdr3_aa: CASSARPDWTGGSYSYEQYF

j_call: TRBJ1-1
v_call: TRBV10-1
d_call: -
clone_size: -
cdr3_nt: TGCGCCAGCTCCCGGGACCCTGGAACTGAAGCTTTCTTT
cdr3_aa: CASSRDPGTEAFF

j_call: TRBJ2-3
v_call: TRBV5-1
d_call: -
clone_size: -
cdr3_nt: TGCGCCAGCAGCCCGGGTCTAGACGATACGCAGTATTTT
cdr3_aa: CASSPGLDDTQYF

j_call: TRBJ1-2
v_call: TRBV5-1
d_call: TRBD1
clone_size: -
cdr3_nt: TGCGCCAGCAGCCCTGGGACAGGGGCTTTTGTATCGGACTACACCTTC
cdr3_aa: CASSPGTGAFVSDYTF

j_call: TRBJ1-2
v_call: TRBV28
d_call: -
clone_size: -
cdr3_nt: TGTGCCAGCAGTTTAAATTCAGGGATCGGCTACACCTTC
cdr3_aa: CASSLNSGIGYTF

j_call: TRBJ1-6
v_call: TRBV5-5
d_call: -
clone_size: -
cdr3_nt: TGTGCCAGCAGCCCCCGGGACCCTGAGGTTACTTTGAGACCCCTCCACTTT
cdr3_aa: CASSPRDPEVTLRPLHF

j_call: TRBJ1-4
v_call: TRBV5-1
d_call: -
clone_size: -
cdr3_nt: TGCGCCAGCAGCTTGGAAGATGGTGAAAAACTGTTTTTT
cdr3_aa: CASSLEDGEKLFF

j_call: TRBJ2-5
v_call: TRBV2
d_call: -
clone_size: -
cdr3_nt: TGTGCCAGCAGTGTGGGCCCGGGGAGGCAAGAGACCCAGTACTTC
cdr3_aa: CASSVGPGRQETQYF

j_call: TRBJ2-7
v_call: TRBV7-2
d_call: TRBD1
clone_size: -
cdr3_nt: TGTGCCAGCAGCCCGTGGGTAGGGGGCAAGGGGAGCTCCTACGAGCAGTACTTC
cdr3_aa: CASSPWVGGKGSSYEQYF

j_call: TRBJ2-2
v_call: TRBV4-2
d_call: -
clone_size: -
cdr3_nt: TGTGCCAGCAGCCAAGCGACAGCGTCGAACACCGGGGAGCTGTTTTTT
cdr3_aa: CASSQATASNTGELFF

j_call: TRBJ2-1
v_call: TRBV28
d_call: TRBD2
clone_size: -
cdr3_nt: TGTGCCAGCAGTCTAAGACTAGCGGGAGCTGGGGAGCAGTTCTTC
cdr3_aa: CASSLRLAGAGEQFF

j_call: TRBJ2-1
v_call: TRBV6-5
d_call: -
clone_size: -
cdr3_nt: TGTGCCAGCAGGGTCGACAGGTTTTCCTACAATGAGCAGTTCTTC
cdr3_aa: CASRVDRFSYNEQFF

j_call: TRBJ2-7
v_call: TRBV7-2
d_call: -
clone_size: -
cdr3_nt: TGTGCCAGCAGCTTAGCGCGTCGTAACGAGCAGTACTTC
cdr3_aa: CASSLARRNEQYF

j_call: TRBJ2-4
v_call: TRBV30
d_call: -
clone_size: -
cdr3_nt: TGTGCCTGGATGCCTTTAACTAGGGACATTCAGTACTTC
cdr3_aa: CAWMPLTRDIQYF

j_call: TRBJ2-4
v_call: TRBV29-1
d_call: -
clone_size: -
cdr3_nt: TGCAGCGCCGGCACGGACATTCAGTACTTC
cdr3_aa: CSAGTDIQYF

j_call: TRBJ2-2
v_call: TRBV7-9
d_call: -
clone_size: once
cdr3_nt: TGTGCCAGCAACCCTCCCGGTCAGAGGGGCCCCAACACCGGGGAGCTGTTTTTT
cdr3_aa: CASNPPGQRGPNTGELFF